Listed here is a single TCR beta chain. Its recognized antigen is unknown. Qualities for individual bases were not recorded, and no much larger clone is one base off. These data are taken from a study of hypomethylating agent response in myelodysplastic syndrome (dated by TCRdb to the early 2020s). The study in broad terms: The hypomethylating agents azacitidine (about 75% of the 11) or decitabine (3 of 11) were used to treat the patients. Response was defined as complete response or hematologic improvement, and patients who met neither criterion were classified as non-responders. On average the patients were around 75 +/- 6.5 years old, and a diploid cytogenetic profile was seen most often. Of the myelodysplastic syndrome patients in the cohort, nine or ten were male and 2 were female. The most frequent mutation was TET2, found in about 45% of the 11 patients. About five patients did not respond, whereas roughly six responded with either complete response or hematologic improvement. General findings and caveats noted by the study authors: Healthy control donors were not age-matched to MDS patients, which could have impacted the MDS versus healthy comparison. Novel clonotypes appeared more often in responders, whereas non-responders had more contracted clonotypes after treatment. Whether the shared GLIPH2 clusters possibly recognize novel MDS antigens was not confirmed and still needs to be tested experimentally. Only 10 to 12 patients were analyzed, so the study cohort was small. No significant change in richness, rarefaction diversity or clonality was detected after hypomethylating agent treatment, either across all patients or within response groups.

CDR1 and CDR2 are read off the germline V gene as SGHDN and FVKESK. The CDR3 starts with the cysteine, ends with the phenylalanine, and has 16 residues. The sequence is cut down to CDR3 DNA, 48 bases in frame from base 1. V loses 0 bases, J loses 5 bases, and the germline ends lie 16 bases apart. Library prep was done by the immunoSEQ multiplex PCR assay. Sequencing was run at survey resolution with two replicates of around 200 ng each, for a total of about 400 ng of DNA per sample. The hsTCRB kit detected rearranged TCRB sequences in genomic DNA using multiplex PCR primers targeting V and J genes. The CDR3 region was amplified in a first PCR of roughly 33 cycles using the QIAGEN Multiplex PCR Kit. A second PCR of 7 to 8 cycles attached sample barcodes and Illumina adapters to each replicate. Quantification of the pooled libraries was done with a QuantStudio 6 and the KAPA library quantification kit. Approximately 15 pM of pooled libraries were sequenced on an Illumina MiSeq with 156-cycle single-end reads and a 15-cycle index read. The authors processed their data as follows. Of 168,753 unique clonotypes, about 1.6% were flagged by VDJdb annotation as previously reported viral-epitope-specific. The immunoSEQ Data Assistant and immunoSEQ Analyzer turned the raw reads into TCRB repertoires that were normalized and annotated. Clonotypes were analyzed with BioAnalyzer and version 0.6.5 of the immunarch R package. Richness was estimated after downsampling every repertoire to the clone count of the smallest repertoire. Fisher's exact tests classified clonotypes as expanded, contracted or novel, with novel meaning zero frequency before treatment. GLIPH2 clustered significantly changed CDR3 beta sequences using simulation_depth=1000 and kmer_min_depth=3, excluding CDR3s shorter than five residues. This is the immuneACCESS table as TCRdb keeps it, with only in-frame sequences that have V and J called. A part of the clones is gone; compared with another copy, unresolved V genes explain less than half, and the rest is unexplained. V and J calls and clone size are those listed in that table; D and trimming were worked out from the DNA. This sample has about 3,200 clones in its table, and roughly 78% of those were observed once. 25% to 30% of the sample belongs to the ten largest clones.

Bulk bone marrow was analyzed without sorting T-cell subsets. Immunosequencing of the TCR beta CDR3 regions was performed on bone marrow from 11 myelodysplastic syndrome patients before and after hypomethylating agent therapy. Each patient contributed a baseline bone marrow plus two to three bone marrows at different post-treatment timepoints for longitudinal repertoire tracking. Whole bone marrow served as the source for genomic DNA extraction, with DNA quality checked using TapeStation, NanoDrop OneC and PicoGreen assays. The sequence links TRBV14 to TRBJ2-5; the D segment is perhaps TRBD1 or TRBD2, each sharing 5 matched bases. Sequences were derived from bone marrow, sampled before or after starting hypomethylating agent treatment for myelodysplastic syndrome (not recorded which). The receptor was isolated from a human donor with myelodysplastic syndrome. The bases are TGTGCCAGCAGCCAAGAGGAAAGGCGGGCAGGGGAGACCCAGTACTTC. This codes for CASSQEERRAGETQYF.